The present T cell receptor (beta chain) was sequenced within a study of graft-versus-host responses after intestinal transplantation. Study details: All of the recipients had induction that used anti-thymocyte globulin, then tacrolimus and steroids for two to four years.

With regard to this clone: What it recognizes is unknown.

Study results and caveats: Individuals who had graft-donor T cell macrochimerism had allografts that showed high graft-versus-host to host-versus-graft clonal ratios. Researchers found GvH clones in recipient marrow, and some showed up first in ileum or blood.

Profiling relied on immunoSEQ multiplex PCR, and the TCRdb table lists in-frame clones only, not all of them. Of 95,000 to 100,000 clones in the sample, roughly 86% were seen once. The sequence came from a human patient who received an intestinal transplant, so some T cells may come from the graft donor. The input for sequencing was PBMCs, taken 255 days after intestinal transplant.

CDR3 DNA sequence: TGTGCCAGCAGTGAAGACAGACCTGGGAACACTGAAGCTTTCTTT. Translation gives CASSEDRPGNTEAFF. The chain recombines TRBV6-1 with TRBJ1-1; D unclear. From germline, CDR1 is MNHNS and CDR2 SASEGT. The CDR3 length is 15 residues. V dropped 1 base and J dropped 1 base, with 10 bases sitting between them.